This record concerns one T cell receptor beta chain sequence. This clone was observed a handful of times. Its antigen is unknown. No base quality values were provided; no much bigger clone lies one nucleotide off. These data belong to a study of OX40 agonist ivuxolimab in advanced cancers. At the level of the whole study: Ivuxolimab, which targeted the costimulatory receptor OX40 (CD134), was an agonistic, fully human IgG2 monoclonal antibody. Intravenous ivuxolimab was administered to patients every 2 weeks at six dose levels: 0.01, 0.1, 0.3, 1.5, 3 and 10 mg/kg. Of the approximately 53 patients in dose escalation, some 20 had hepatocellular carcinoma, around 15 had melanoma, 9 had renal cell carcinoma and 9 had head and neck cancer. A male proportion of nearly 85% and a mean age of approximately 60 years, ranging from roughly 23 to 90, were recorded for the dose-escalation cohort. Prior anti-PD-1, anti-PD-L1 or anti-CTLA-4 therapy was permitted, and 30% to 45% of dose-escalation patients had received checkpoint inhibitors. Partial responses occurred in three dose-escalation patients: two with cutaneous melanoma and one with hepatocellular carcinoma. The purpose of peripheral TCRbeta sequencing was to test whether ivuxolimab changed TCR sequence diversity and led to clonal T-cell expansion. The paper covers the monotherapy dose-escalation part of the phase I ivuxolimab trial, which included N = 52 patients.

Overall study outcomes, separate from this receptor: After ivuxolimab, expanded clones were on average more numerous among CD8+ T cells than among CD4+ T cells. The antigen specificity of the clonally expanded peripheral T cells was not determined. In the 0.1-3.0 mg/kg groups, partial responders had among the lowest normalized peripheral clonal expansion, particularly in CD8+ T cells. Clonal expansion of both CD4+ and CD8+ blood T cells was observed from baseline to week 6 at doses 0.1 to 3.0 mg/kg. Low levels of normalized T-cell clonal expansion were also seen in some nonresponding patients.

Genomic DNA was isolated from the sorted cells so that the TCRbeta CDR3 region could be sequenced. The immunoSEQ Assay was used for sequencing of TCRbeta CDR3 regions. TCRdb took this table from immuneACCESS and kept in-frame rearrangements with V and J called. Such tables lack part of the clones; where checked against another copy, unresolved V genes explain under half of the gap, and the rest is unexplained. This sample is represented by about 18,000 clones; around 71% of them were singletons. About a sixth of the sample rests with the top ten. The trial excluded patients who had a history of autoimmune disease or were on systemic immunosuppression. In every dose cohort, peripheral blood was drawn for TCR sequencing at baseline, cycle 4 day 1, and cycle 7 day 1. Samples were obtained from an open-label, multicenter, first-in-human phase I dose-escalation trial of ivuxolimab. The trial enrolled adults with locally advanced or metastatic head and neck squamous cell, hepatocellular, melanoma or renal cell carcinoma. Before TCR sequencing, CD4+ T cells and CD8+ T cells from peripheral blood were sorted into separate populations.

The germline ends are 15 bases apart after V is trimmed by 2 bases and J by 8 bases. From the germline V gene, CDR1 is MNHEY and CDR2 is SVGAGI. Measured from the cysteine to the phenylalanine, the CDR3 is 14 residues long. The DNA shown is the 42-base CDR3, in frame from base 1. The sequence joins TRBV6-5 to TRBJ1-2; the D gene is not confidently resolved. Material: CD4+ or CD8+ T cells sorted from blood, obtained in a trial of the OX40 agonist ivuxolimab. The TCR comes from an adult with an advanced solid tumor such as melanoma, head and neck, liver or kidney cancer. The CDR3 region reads CASSYTLGSEGYTF. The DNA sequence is TGTGCCAGCAGTTACACCTTGGGTTCTGAAGGCTACACCTTC.